The TCR beta chain described here comes from a study of T-cell reconstitution after alpha-beta-depleted transplantation in children. The table lists this clonotype with a few counts. Unique molecular identifiers featured in how the TCRbeta library was prepared. From the PCR reads, TCRdb called clonotypes with MiXCR, one entry per CDR3 protein. Among approximately 390,000 distinct CDR3 sequences listed, roughly 11% were seen once. CDR3 length equals 16 residues. V shed 4 bases and J shed 2 bases, with 16 bases lying between them. The germline CDR1 and CDR2 sequences are KGHDR and SFDVKD. This sample comprised PBMCs from the stem cell graft donor, obtained from the stem cell graft. J is TRBJ1-2 and V is TRBV24-1, with D hard to call. The source is a human donor who donated a stem cell graft to a child with acute myeloid leukemia. In nucleotides, the CDR3 is TGTGCCACCAGTGACTCGCATAGACCGACCAACTATGGCTACACCTTC. Its protein product is CATSDSHRPTNYGYTF.